Listed below are T cell receptor beta chains from one sample, sequenced in a study of beta chain features in type 1 diabetes. Profiled with immunoSEQ multiplex PCR; TCRdb holds only in-frame clones, not every one. The table lists fewer than 400,000 clones, approximately 8.2% of them singletons. The sample consisted of central memory CD4+ T cells from blood. The receptors were sampled from a young woman in good health. The CDR3 runs from the conserved cysteine through the conserved F or W. The D gene is left open where the match is weak. Where a row states a size, it is once, few, many or the class of an expanded clone; other rows omit it.

D: .; V: TRBV2; size: many; J: TRBJ2-5; DNA: TGTGCCAGCGGACTAATAAACCAAGAGACCCAGTACTTC; CDR3: CASGLINQETQYF
D: TRBD1; V: TRBV7-9; size: .; J: TRBJ2-3; DNA: TGTGCCAGCAGCTACGCCGGGACAGGGGTAGATACGCAGTATTTT; CDR3: CASSYAGTGVDTQYF
D: .; V: TRBV10-3; size: .; J: TRBJ2-1; DNA: TGTGCCATCAGTGAGTCATGGCAGAACAATGAGCAGTTCTTC; CDR3: CAISESWQNNEQFF
D: .; V: TRBV6-6; size: .; J: TRBJ2-6; DNA: TGTGCCAGCAGTTACTCATCTGGGGCCAACGTCCTGACTTTC; CDR3: CASSYSSGANVLTF
D: .; V: TRBV19; size: few; J: TRBJ1-1; DNA: TGTGCCAGTAGTATCGATGGATTGAACACTGAAGCTTTCTTT; CDR3: CASSIDGLNTEAFF
D: .; V: TRBV7-2; size: .; J: TRBJ1-5; DNA: TGTGCCAGCAGCCCCGACGCACTCGGACTCAGGGGCCGTCAGCCCCAGCATTTT; CDR3: CASSPDALGLRGRQPQHF
D: TRBD1; V: TRBV5-4; size: few; J: TRBJ2-1; DNA: TGTGCCAGCAGCTTTGCGACAGGGGGTCATAGTTCCTACAATGAGCAGTTCTTC; CDR3: CASSFATGGHSSYNEQFF
D: .; V: TRBV10-3; size: many; J: TRBJ2-3; DNA: TGTGCCATCAGTGTGGAGGGTCCCATCACAGATACGCAGTATTTT; CDR3: CAISVEGPITDTQYF
D: .; V: TRBV11-2; size: .; J: TRBJ2-7; DNA: TGTGCCAGCAGCCCACGGGGTGGGAGGAAGTACGAGCAGTACTTC; CDR3: CASSPRGGRKYEQYF
D: .; V: TRBV4-3; size: .; J: TRBJ2-2; DNA: TGCGCCAGCAGCCAAGCCGGGACTGAGAACACCGGGGAGCTGTTTTTT; CDR3: CASSQAGTENTGELFF
D: .; V: TRBV9; size: .; J: TRBJ1-3; DNA: TGTGCCAGCAGCGGCGGATATGGCGGAAACACCATATATTTT; CDR3: CASSGGYGGNTIYF
D: .; V: TRBV7-9; size: few; J: TRBJ2-3; DNA: TGTGCCAGCAGCCCTGCTGGGGGGAGCACAGATACGCAGTATTTT; CDR3: CASSPAGGSTDTQYF
D: .; V: TRBV7-2; size: many; J: TRBJ2-5; DNA: TGTGCCAGCAGCCCCGGGCCCCGGGGAGAGACCCAGTACTTC; CDR3: CASSPGPRGETQYF
D: .; V: TRBV6-5; size: few; J: TRBJ2-3; DNA: TGTGCCAGCAGTTACTCGTTACGACCAGTCACAGATACGCAGTATTTT; CDR3: CASSYSLRPVTDTQYF
D: .; V: TRBV5-6; size: .; J: TRBJ2-6; DNA: TGTGCCAGCAGCCTGGAGTTGGGCAACGTCCTGACTTTC; CDR3: CASSLELGNVLTF
D: .; V: TRBV28; size: .; J: TRBJ1-1; DNA: TGTGCCAGCAGTTTTTGGGCAACAGGGAACACTGAAGCTTTCTTT; CDR3: CASSFWATGNTEAFF
D: .; V: TRBV5-4; size: .; J: TRBJ2-4; DNA: TGTGCCAGCAGCTTGGGTGGACAGCGTGGTGGAGGGAACATTCAGTACTTC; CDR3: CASSLGGQRGGGNIQYF
D: .; V: TRBV9; size: few; J: TRBJ2-7; DNA: TGTGCCAGCAGCGTAGGGGCCAGTTCCTACGAGCAGTACTTC; CDR3: CASSVGASSYEQYF
D: TRBD1; V: TRBV7-2; size: .; J: TRBJ2-7; DNA: TGTGCCAGCAGCGAGAGCAGGGGGCCCTACTACGAGCAGTACTTC; CDR3: CASSESRGPYYEQYF
D: .; V: TRBV6-5; size: .; J: TRBJ2-4; DNA: TGTGCCAGCAGTTACTCGAGAACGGACCGGGACATTCAGTACTTC; CDR3: CASSYSRTDRDIQYF
D: TRBD1; V: TRBV5-1; size: .; J: TRBJ1-4; DNA: TGCGCCAGCAGCAGACAGGGTGGGAGTAATGAAAAACTGTTTTTT; CDR3: CASSRQGGSNEKLFF
D: .; V: TRBV6-5; size: few; J: TRBJ2-2; DNA: TGTGCCAGCAGTTACTGGGGAAACACCGGGGAGCTGTTTTTT; CDR3: CASSYWGNTGELFF
D: .; V: TRBV27; size: .; J: TRBJ2-6; DNA: TGTGCCAGCAGTTTTGGGGGGTCCGGGGCCAACGTCCTGACTTTC; CDR3: CASSFGGSGANVLTF
D: .; V: TRBV9; size: few; J: TRBJ1-1; DNA: TGTGCCAGCAGCGTATCAGGGTTGAACACTGAAGCTTTCTTT; CDR3: CASSVSGLNTEAFF
D: .; V: TRBV25-1; size: few; J: TRBJ1-1; DNA: TGTGCCAGCAGTGAACGGAGGCAGGGCAGAGCTTTCTTT; CDR3: CASSERRQGRAFF
D: .; V: TRBV7-2; size: .; J: TRBJ2-2; DNA: TGTGCCAGCAGCTTAGCGGCGGGGACTAACACCGGGGAGCTGTTTTTT; CDR3: CASSLAAGTNTGELFF
D: .; V: TRBV13; size: .; J: TRBJ2-7; DNA: TGTGCCAGCCGCGCGTATGGGACTTTCCTCTACGAGCAGTACTTC; CDR3: CASRAYGTFLYEQYF
D: TRBD2; V: TRBV11-1; size: .; J: TRBJ2-1; DNA: TGTGCCACCACGACGAGCGGGAGGTCCTACAATGAGCAGTTCTTC; CDR3: CATTTSGRSYNEQFF
D: TRBD1; V: TRBV27; size: .; J: TRBJ2-5; DNA: TGTGCCAGCAGCTCCCGGGACAGGGGGCAAGAGACCCAGTACTTC; CDR3: CASSSRDRGQETQYF
D: .; V: TRBV29-1; size: .; J: TRBJ2-4; DNA: TGCAGCGCACAGGGAATGGGCAAAAACATTCAGTACTTC; CDR3: CSAQGMGKNIQYF
D: .; V: TRBV10-3; size: few; J: TRBJ1-5; DNA: TGTGCCATCAGTGAGTCAGGCGGGGCTGGTCAGCCCCAGCATTTT; CDR3: CAISESGGAGQPQHF